This TCR beta chain was captured by sequencing in a study of cytomegalovirus exposure and HLA in healthy donors. Overall study results and limits: The tendency of first-cohort TCR clusters to co-occur in the 100 to 150 validation repertoires emerged from a later analysis.

For this clone: Its antigen is undetermined.

Repertoires were generated with immunoSEQ multiplex PCR, while TCRdb's copy carries only in-frame clones and drops some. The table has roughly 330,000 clones, roughly 87% seen once. The CDR3 sequence is 18 residues long. V was clipped by 1 base and J by 6 bases, with 24 bases between them. Looked up from germline, CDR1 is MGHRA and CDR2 is YSYEKL. The chain uses TRBV4-1 and TRBJ1-2; D is uncertain. Sequenced material: PBMCs. The receptor's source is a woman aged 25 to 39 in good health and CMV-seropositive. The CDR3 sequence is CASSQVPPGPHSLDGYTF. In DNA form, the CDR3 reads TGCGCCAGCAGCCAAGTTCCGCCAGGTCCTCATTCCCTCGATGGCTACACCTTC.